The entry below gives a single T cell receptor beta chain sequence along with its context. In the authors' methods: For nucleated cells, counts were estimated from reference gene primer amplification. Using immunoSEQ multiplex PCR, the repertoire was profiled, and TCRdb retains in-frame clones only, with some absent. V and J calls and clone size come straight from that table; D and trimming were deduced from the DNA. The data contain some 260,000 clones, over 80% of them singletons. The data are from a study of blood T cell repertoires in COVID-19. In the study overall: Sources were T cells, B-cell-depleted T cells, or PBMCs; the material itself was cDNA or gDNA.

The clonotype comes from a woman aged 70 to 79 with COVID-19, enrolled during active disease. The sequenced sample was peripheral blood.

CDR3 bases: TGCGCCAGCAGCCAAGCGGCTAGCGAGTACTACAATGAGCAGTTCTTC. Amino acid sequence: CASSQAASEYYNEQFF. The rearrangement links TRBV4-3 to TRBJ2-1, with D maybe TRBD2 (6 bases). The CDR3 runs 16 residues. CDR1 is LGHNA and CDR2 is YSLEER in the germline V gene. Trimming removed 1 base at V and 3 bases at J, with 13 bases between.